A selection of T cell receptor beta chains follows, all from one sample in a study of human versus mouse CDR3 diversity and MHC coevolution. Assay: immunoSEQ multiplex PCR; the TCRdb copy retains only in-frame clones and omits some. The sample holds about 60,000 clones, about 93% seen once. The sequenced sample consisted of naive CD4+ T cells from blood. The source is a person aged 55 to 69 in good health. Both conserved end residues are part of each CDR3. The D gene is left open where the match is weak.

v_gene: TRBV5-4; d_gene: TRBD1; CDR3aa: CASSLGLRGSFGEQFF
v_gene: TRBV9; d_gene: TRBD2; CDR3aa: CASSYGTSGTETQYF
v_gene: TRBV19; d_gene: TRBD1; CDR3aa: CASSDPGQDYGTQYF
v_gene: TRBV11-2; d_gene: TRBD1; CDR3aa: CASSSPRDRGRLSTDTQYF
v_gene: TRBV9; d_gene: -; CDR3aa: CASSVGVVRAGETQYF
v_gene: TRBV5-1; d_gene: TRBD2; CDR3aa: CASSFLSGTSGRIYEQYF
v_gene: TRBV27; d_gene: TRBD1; CDR3aa: CASSPGQVWQRPQHF
v_gene: TRBV30; d_gene: TRBD2; CDR3aa: CAWSVREGSPHQYEQYF
v_gene: TRBV7-8; d_gene: TRBD2; CDR3aa: CASSLGAELAGYTGELFF
v_gene: TRBV11-3; d_gene: -; CDR3aa: CASSEDFAYYNEQFF